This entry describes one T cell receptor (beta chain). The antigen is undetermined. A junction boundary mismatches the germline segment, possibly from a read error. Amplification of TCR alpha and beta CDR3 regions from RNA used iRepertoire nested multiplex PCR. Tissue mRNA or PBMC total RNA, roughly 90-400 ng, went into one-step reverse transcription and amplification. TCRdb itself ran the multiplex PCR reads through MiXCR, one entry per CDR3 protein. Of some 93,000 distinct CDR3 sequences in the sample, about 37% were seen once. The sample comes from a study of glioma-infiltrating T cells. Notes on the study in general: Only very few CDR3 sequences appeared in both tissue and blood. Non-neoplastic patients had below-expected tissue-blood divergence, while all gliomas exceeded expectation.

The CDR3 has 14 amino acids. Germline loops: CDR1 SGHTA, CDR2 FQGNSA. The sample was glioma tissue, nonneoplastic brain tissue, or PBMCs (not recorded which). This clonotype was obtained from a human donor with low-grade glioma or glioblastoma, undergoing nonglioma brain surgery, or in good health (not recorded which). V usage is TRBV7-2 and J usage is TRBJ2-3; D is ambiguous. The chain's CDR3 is CVSSLDGYRGTQYF. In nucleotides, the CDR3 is TGTGTCAGCAGCTTAGACGGGTACAGAGGTACGCAGTATTTT.